The rows below give T cell receptor beta chains drawn from one sample of a study of beta chain features in type 1 diabetes. Sequencing was performed with immunoSEQ multiplex PCR; in TCRdb, only in-frame clones are kept and a portion is missing. The table includes around 300,000 clones, approximately 11% detected once. The specimen sequenced was naive CD4+ T cells from blood. Every receptor here comes from a woman in her twenties or thirties in good health. The CDR3 runs from the conserved cysteine through the conserved F or W. Each record gives: D gene, J gene, V gene, clone size, CDR3 DNA, CDR3 protein. A D gene is named only where the DNA matches it firmly. Expanded clones are given a class, and other clones once, few, many or no size at all.

.,TRBJ1-1,TRBV29-1,.,TGCAGCGTCCGACAGACGACGGGTTCTGAAGCTTTCTTT,CSVRQTTGSEAFF
.,TRBJ2-7,TRBV5-4,few,TGTGCCAGCAGCTTCGACGGGGACTACGAGCAGTACTTC,CASSFDGDYEQYF
TRBD2,TRBJ2-7,TRBV28,few,TGTGCCAGCAGTTTCACTAGCGGTGGATCCTACGAGCAGTACTTC,CASSFTSGGSYEQYF
TRBD2,TRBJ2-2,TRBV7-2,.,TGTGCCAGCAGCGCCCCGGGACTAGCTGGCGGGGAGCTGTTTTTT,CASSAPGLAGGELFF
.,TRBJ2-5,TRBV7-2,few,TGTGCCAGCAGCTTAGTCGTGGCAGTACAAGAGACCCAGTACTTC,CASSLVVAVQETQYF
.,TRBJ2-3,TRBV6-5,few,TGTGCCAGCAGTGCCCTGGGCGGGAGCACAGATACGCAGTATTTT,CASSALGGSTDTQYF
.,TRBJ1-1,TRBV7-9,.,TGTGCCAGCAGCTTACGCGGGGGCACTGAAGCTTTCTTT,CASSLRGGTEAFF
TRBD2,TRBJ2-7,TRBV7-9,.,TGTGCCAGCAGCTTAGGGCTTTTTCGGGAGGCCTCCTACGAGCAGTACTTC,CASSLGLFREASYEQYF
.,TRBJ1-1,TRBV4-1,.,TGCGCCAGCAGCCAAGATTTGGGGGCCGGTTTGAACACTGAAGCTTTCTTT,CASSQDLGAGLNTEAFF
.,TRBJ1-2,TRBV28,few,TGTGCCAGCAGTTTATCCGGGTATGGCTACACCTTC,CASSLSGYGYTF
TRBD1,TRBJ1-2,TRBV5-1,few,TGCGCCAGCAGCCCTGGACAGGGGGGGAATGGCTACACCTTC,CASSPGQGGNGYTF
.,TRBJ2-2,TRBV7-2,few,TGTGCCAGCAGCTCTAAGAACACCGGGGAGCTGTTTTTT,CASSSKNTGELFF
TRBD2,TRBJ2-2,TRBV18,.,TGTGCCAGCTCACCACTAGCGGGAGTCACCGGGGAGCTGTTTTTT,CASSPLAGVTGELFF
TRBD2,TRBJ2-1,TRBV19,.,TGTGCCAGTCACGTCAGCGGGAGGACCTACAATGAGCAGTTCTTC,CASHVSGRTYNEQFF
.,TRBJ1-1,TRBV10-3,few,TGTGCCATCAGTGCTCAGGAATCGAACACTGAAGCTTTCTTT,CAISAQESNTEAFF
TRBD1,TRBJ1-2,TRBV27,few,TGTGCCAGCAGCCCGACAGGGATCTATGGCTACACCTTC,CASSPTGIYGYTF
TRBD2,TRBJ2-2,TRBV5-4,few,TGTGTCTCGACTAGCGATATGGTAAACACCGGGGAGCTGTTTTTT,CVSTSDMVNTGELFF
TRBD1,TRBJ1-2,TRBV7-9,.,TGTGCCAGCAGTTCCTGGACAGGGGAAGACTATGGCTACACCTTC,CASSSWTGEDYGYTF
TRBD2,TRBJ2-1,TRBV7-9,.,TGTGCCAGCAGCTCCCTAGCGGGAGTCTCGTCCTACAATGAGCAGTTCTTC,CASSSLAGVSSYNEQFF
TRBD2,TRBJ2-3,TRBV7-3,.,TGTGCCAGCAGCTTAATTAGTAGGGGACTAGCGGACCGCACAGATACGCAGTATTTT,CASSLISRGLADRTDTQYF
.,TRBJ2-7,TRBV7-2,few,TGTGCCAGCAGCTTAGAAGTACGGGGCTACGAGCAGTACTTC,CASSLEVRGYEQYF
TRBD1,TRBJ2-7,TRBV5-1,.,TGCGCCAGCAGCTTGGATACAGGGGTCGAGCAGTACTTC,CASSLDTGVEQYF
TRBD1,TRBJ1-2,TRBV7-3,few,TGTGCCAGCAGTCCGGGACAGAATAACTATGGCTACACCTTC,CASSPGQNNYGYTF
.,TRBJ2-7,TRBV7-2,.,TGTGCCAGCAGCCCACCGGACAAGATCTACGAGCAGTACTTC,CASSPPDKIYEQYF
.,TRBJ2-5,TRBV29-1,few,TGCAGCGTTGAAGGGCTCTCTAGGGGTCCCCAAGAGACCCAGTACTTC,CSVEGLSRGPQETQYF
.,TRBJ2-3,TRBV7-2,.,TGTGCCAGCAGCCGGGACATCCGAGATACGCAGTATTTT,CASSRDIRDTQYF
.,TRBJ2-7,TRBV7-9,few,TGTGCCAGCAGCTTAGGACAGTCCCGCGAGCAGTACTTC,CASSLGQSREQYF
TRBD2,TRBJ2-7,TRBV28,few,TGTGCCAGCAGCGCCCTCACTAGCGGGAGGTCCTACGAGCAGTACTTC,CASSALTSGRSYEQYF
.,TRBJ2-2,TRBV28,few,TGTGCCAGCAGCGAGCGAGCCCCGGGCACCGGGGAGCTGTTTTTT,CASSERAPGTGELFF
TRBD1,TRBJ2-7,TRBV11-2,few,TGTGCCAGCAGCTTATTCTCGGGGACAGGGATCGCTCCCGAGCAGTACTTC,CASSLFSGTGIAPEQYF
TRBD2,TRBJ2-3,TRBV7-9,few,TGTGCCATCGCCGGGGTAGCGGGATCAGATACGCAGTATTTT,CAIAGVAGSDTQYF
.,TRBJ2-7,TRBV28,few,TGTGCCAGCAGTTTAGCGGGGACCTACGAGCAGTACTTC,CASSLAGTYEQYF
TRBD1,TRBJ2-7,TRBV28,.,TGTGCCAGCAGTCCGCGGACAGGAGCCTACGAGCAGTACTTC,CASSPRTGAYEQYF
.,TRBJ1-1,TRBV28,few,TGTGCCAGCAGTTTTTTAGGGGTGGGGACTGAAGCTTTCTTT,CASSFLGVGTEAFF
TRBD1,TRBJ2-3,TRBV28,.,TGTGTAACCGGGACAGGGACTAATACGCAGTATTTT,CVTGTGTNTQYF
.,TRBJ2-7,TRBV25-1,.,TGTGCCAGCAGTGTACGCGCCAACTACGAGCAGTACTTC,CASSVRANYEQYF
TRBD2,TRBJ2-1,TRBV2,few,TGTGCCAGCAGGTCTCTAGCGGGTACCTACAATGAGCAGTTCTTC,CASRSLAGTYNEQFF
.,TRBJ2-3,TRBV7-2,.,TGTGCCAGCAGCCCTATATCAGATACGCAGTATTTT,CASSPISDTQYF
.,TRBJ2-6,TRBV30,many,TGTGCCTGGAACAGGGATTCTGGGGCCAACGTCCTGACTTTC,CAWNRDSGANVLTF
TRBD1,TRBJ1-2,TRBV18,few,TGTGCCAGCTCGCTGACAGGGATTGATGGCTACACCTTC,CASSLTGIDGYTF
TRBD1,TRBJ2-7,TRBV7-9,few,TGTGCCAGCAGCTTAGGGGACAGGGTGAGCGAGCAGTACTTC,CASSLGDRVSEQYF
.,TRBJ2-5,TRBV19,.,TGTGCCAGTAGCAGGGGTCCAGAGACCCAGTACTTC,CASSRGPETQYF
.,TRBJ2-7,TRBV5-1,.,TGCGCCAGCAGCTTGGTTGTCAGGAAGAGCTCCTACGAGCAGTACTTC,CASSLVVRKSSYEQYF
.,TRBJ2-2,TRBV7-3,.,TGTGCCAGCAGCTTAACTAGTACAGGGTTTCCCGGGGAGCTGTTTTTT,CASSLTSTGFPGELFF
TRBD2,TRBJ2-3,TRBV7-2,.,TGTGCCAGCAGCTTGACTAGCGGGAGGTATGCAGATACGCAGTATTTT,CASSLTSGRYADTQYF
.,TRBJ2-3,TRBV7-2,few,TGTGCCAGCAGCTTAAGCCCAAGCACAGATACGCAGTATTTT,CASSLSPSTDTQYF
.,TRBJ2-1,TRBV7-8,.,TGTGCCAGCAGCTTAGAACAGCTAACAAACAATGAGCAGTTCTTC,CASSLEQLTNNEQFF
TRBD2,TRBJ2-7,TRBV19,.,TGTGCCAGTAGTATGGGACTAGCGGAGATTTACGAGCAGTACTTC,CASSMGLAEIYEQYF
TRBD2,TRBJ2-1,TRBV9,few,TGTGCCAGCAGCGCCCCGGGACTAGGGGATGGCGATGAGCAGTTCTTC,CASSAPGLGDGDEQFF